Listed below are T cell receptor beta chains from one sample, sequenced in a study of OX40 agonist ivuxolimab in advanced cancers. Produced via immunoSEQ multiplex PCR; TCRdb's table is partial and in-frame only. The sample contains about 50,000 clones, about 88% of which appear only once. The source was CD4+ or CD8+ T cells sorted from blood, collected in a trial of the OX40 agonist ivuxolimab. These receptors all stem from an adult with an advanced solid tumor such as melanoma, head and neck, liver or kidney cancer. Each CDR3 is given with its conserved first and last residue. The order of the fields is J gene, clone size, V gene, D gene, CDR3 DNA, CDR3 protein. The D gene is left open where the match is weak. Size is stated for part of the rows, as once, few or many counts, or as a class when the clone is expanded.

j_call: TRBJ1-5
clone_size: .
v_call: TRBV19
d_call: .
cdr3_nt: TGTGCCAGTAGTTTCCTCGGACAGCTCAATAGCAATCAGCCCCAGCATTTT
cdr3_aa: CASSFLGQLNSNQPQHF

j_call: TRBJ2-7
clone_size: .
v_call: TRBV6-5
d_call: .
cdr3_nt: TGTGCCAGCAGACCACAGGGGAGGCGGTTGAACGAGCAGTACTTC
cdr3_aa: CASRPQGRRLNEQYF

j_call: TRBJ2-2
clone_size: .
v_call: TRBV2
d_call: .
cdr3_nt: TGTGCCAGCAGTCCTAACACCGGGGAGCTGTTTTTT
cdr3_aa: CASSPNTGELFF

j_call: TRBJ1-1
clone_size: .
v_call: TRBV6-6
d_call: TRBD1
cdr3_nt: TGTGCCAGCAGTTACGAGGGACAGGGCCGATCAGCTTTCTTT
cdr3_aa: CASSYEGQGRSAFF

j_call: TRBJ2-1
clone_size: .
v_call: TRBV16
d_call: TRBD2
cdr3_nt: TGTGCCAGCAGCCAGCGCGGGACTAGCGGGAGTGGTGAGCAGTTCTTC
cdr3_aa: CASSQRGTSGSGEQFF

j_call: TRBJ2-3
clone_size: .
v_call: TRBV5-1
d_call: .
cdr3_nt: TGCGCCAGCAGCTTGGACAGGGACACAGATACGCAGTATTTT
cdr3_aa: CASSLDRDTDTQYF

j_call: TRBJ1-3
clone_size: .
v_call: TRBV2
d_call: .
cdr3_nt: TGTGCCAGCTCGGGGGTGGGGCCTGGAAACACCATATATTTT
cdr3_aa: CASSGVGPGNTIYF

j_call: TRBJ1-5
clone_size: .
v_call: TRBV4-1
d_call: .
cdr3_nt: TGCGCCAGCAGCCAAGTACCGGGAGATAGCAATCAGCCCCAGCATTTT
cdr3_aa: CASSQVPGDSNQPQHF

j_call: TRBJ2-3
clone_size: .
v_call: TRBV9
d_call: TRBD1
cdr3_nt: TGTGCCAGCAGCGTAGGCTTGGGACAGGATACGCAGTATTTT
cdr3_aa: CASSVGLGQDTQYF

j_call: TRBJ2-1
clone_size: .
v_call: TRBV7-6
d_call: .
cdr3_nt: TGTGCCAGCAGCCCCAAAATGACAGGATCCCTCTCCTACAATGAGCAGTTCTTC
cdr3_aa: CASSPKMTGSLSYNEQFF

j_call: TRBJ1-1
clone_size: .
v_call: TRBV30
d_call: .
cdr3_nt: TGTGCCTGGCTTTCGAGGGGGAACACTGAAGCTTTCTTT
cdr3_aa: CAWLSRGNTEAFF

j_call: TRBJ1-2
clone_size: .
v_call: TRBV7-9
d_call: TRBD1
cdr3_nt: TGTGCCAGCAGACCGGACAGGACGAAGTATGGCTACACCTTC
cdr3_aa: CASRPDRTKYGYTF

j_call: TRBJ2-2
clone_size: .
v_call: TRBV4-1
d_call: .
cdr3_nt: TGCGCCAGCAGCCAATCATCTAACACCGGGGAGCTGTTTTTT
cdr3_aa: CASSQSSNTGELFF

j_call: TRBJ2-7
clone_size: .
v_call: TRBV19
d_call: .
cdr3_nt: TGTGCCAGTAGTAAGGACGGGATGAAATCCCTCAAGCAGTACTTC
cdr3_aa: CASSKDGMKSLKQYF

j_call: TRBJ2-7
clone_size: .
v_call: TRBV10-2
d_call: .
cdr3_nt: TGCGCCAGCAGTGAGAGATACGAGCAGTACTTC
cdr3_aa: CASSERYEQYF

j_call: TRBJ2-1
clone_size: few
v_call: TRBV7-8
d_call: .
cdr3_nt: TGTGCCAGCAGCTTAGGGGGGCCCAATGAGCAGTTCTTC
cdr3_aa: CASSLGGPNEQFF

j_call: TRBJ2-3
clone_size: .
v_call: TRBV7-9
d_call: .
cdr3_nt: TGTGCCAGCAGCTTAGCTGGGACGGGCACAGATACGCAGTATTTT
cdr3_aa: CASSLAGTGTDTQYF

j_call: TRBJ2-7
clone_size: .
v_call: TRBV19
d_call: .
cdr3_nt: TGTGCCATAGGGACTTCGAGAGGGGAGCAGTACTTC
cdr3_aa: CAIGTSRGEQYF

j_call: TRBJ2-5
clone_size: once
v_call: TRBV5-1
d_call: .
cdr3_nt: TGCGCCAGCAGCTTGGCGGTCCAGGAGACCCAGTACTTC
cdr3_aa: CASSLAVQETQYF

j_call: TRBJ1-2
clone_size: .
v_call: TRBV6-1
d_call: .
cdr3_nt: TGTGCCAGCAGTGACGCTCGGGGTGGGGCGGGATATGGCTACACCTTC
cdr3_aa: CASSDARGGAGYGYTF

j_call: TRBJ2-2
clone_size: .
v_call: TRBV2
d_call: TRBD1
cdr3_nt: TGTGCCAGCAGGGACAGGGGTACCGGGGAGCTGTTTTTT
cdr3_aa: CASRDRGTGELFF

j_call: TRBJ2-5
clone_size: .
v_call: TRBV30
d_call: .
cdr3_nt: TGTGCCGCGACTCGCGCCCAAGAGACCCAGTACTTC
cdr3_aa: CAATRAQETQYF

j_call: TRBJ2-1
clone_size: .
v_call: TRBV4-2
d_call: TRBD2
cdr3_nt: TGTGCCAGCAGCCAAGAAGGCCTAGCGGGCTACAATGAGCAGTTCTTC
cdr3_aa: CASSQEGLAGYNEQFF

j_call: TRBJ2-7
clone_size: .
v_call: TRBV2
d_call: .
cdr3_nt: TGTGCCAGCAGTGACGACAGGACAATATACGAGCAGTACTTC
cdr3_aa: CASSDDRTIYEQYF

j_call: TRBJ2-7
clone_size: .
v_call: TRBV5-1
d_call: TRBD1
cdr3_nt: TGCGCCAGCAGCTCGGGACAGGGGATTAAAGGCGCCTACGAGCAGTACTTC
cdr3_aa: CASSSGQGIKGAYEQYF

j_call: TRBJ1-1
clone_size: .
v_call: TRBV6-5
d_call: TRBD1
cdr3_nt: TGTGCCAGCAGTCCAGCGACAGGGGGACGGACTGAAGCTTTCTTT
cdr3_aa: CASSPATGGRTEAFF

j_call: TRBJ2-7
clone_size: .
v_call: TRBV27
d_call: TRBD2
cdr3_nt: TGTGCCAGCAGTCGGCTCAGACGGGGGCGCGGATCTTCTACTAGCGGGAGGGCGGGAGAGCAGTACTTC
cdr3_aa: CASSRLRRGRGSSTSGRAGEQYF

j_call: TRBJ2-7
clone_size: once
v_call: TRBV4-1
d_call: .
cdr3_nt: TGCGCCAGCAGCCCCGTGGGTCCTCCATACGAGCAGTACTTC
cdr3_aa: CASSPVGPPYEQYF

j_call: TRBJ2-3
clone_size: .
v_call: TRBV11-1
d_call: TRBD2
cdr3_nt: TGTGCCAGCAGCCCAGAACTAGCGGGAGGATTAGATACGCAGTATTTT
cdr3_aa: CASSPELAGGLDTQYF

j_call: TRBJ1-2
clone_size: .
v_call: TRBV5-1
d_call: .
cdr3_nt: TGCGCCAGCAGCTTGGGGTTTTCCGGGGTAGGACGGGCGAACTATGGCTACACCTTC
cdr3_aa: CASSLGFSGVGRANYGYTF

j_call: TRBJ1-1
clone_size: .
v_call: TRBV19
d_call: TRBD1
cdr3_nt: TGTGCCAGTAGTCCAAGGACAGGGGGCTACACTGAAGCTTTCTTT
cdr3_aa: CASSPRTGGYTEAFF

j_call: TRBJ2-3
clone_size: .
v_call: TRBV29-1
d_call: TRBD1
cdr3_nt: TGCAGCGTTTGCTCCGGCACAGGGGGGACAGATACGCAGTATTTT
cdr3_aa: CSVCSGTGGTDTQYF

j_call: TRBJ2-3
clone_size: .
v_call: TRBV19
d_call: .
cdr3_nt: TGTGCCACCACTACAGGGTTTGGGGGGGATACGCAGTATTTT
cdr3_aa: CATTTGFGGDTQYF

j_call: TRBJ2-2
clone_size: .
v_call: TRBV27
d_call: .
cdr3_nt: TGTGCCAGCAGTCCAAGCCGAGCGAACACCGGGGAGCTGTTTTTT
cdr3_aa: CASSPSRANTGELFF

j_call: TRBJ2-5
clone_size: .
v_call: TRBV2
d_call: TRBD1
cdr3_nt: TGTGCCAGCAGGTTAAACCCGGACAGGGTGGAGACCCAGTACTTC
cdr3_aa: CASRLNPDRVETQYF

j_call: TRBJ2-7
clone_size: .
v_call: TRBV9
d_call: TRBD1
cdr3_nt: TGTGCCAGCAGCACAGCACAGGGGTCCTCTCCCTACGAGCAGTACTTC
cdr3_aa: CASSTAQGSSPYEQYF

j_call: TRBJ2-7
clone_size: .
v_call: TRBV18
d_call: TRBD1
cdr3_nt: TGTGCCAGCTCACAGAGGACAGGGTGGTACGAGCAGTACTTC
cdr3_aa: CASSQRTGWYEQYF

j_call: TRBJ2-7
clone_size: .
v_call: TRBV28
d_call: TRBD1
cdr3_nt: TGTGCCAGCAGTTCGGGACAGGGCCCCTACGAGCAGTACTTC
cdr3_aa: CASSSGQGPYEQYF

j_call: TRBJ2-2
clone_size: .
v_call: TRBV4-1
d_call: TRBD2
cdr3_nt: TGCGCCAGCAGCCGGAACCTAGCGGGAGGGTCTTCGAACACCGGGGAGCTGTTTTTT
cdr3_aa: CASSRNLAGGSSNTGELFF

j_call: TRBJ2-7
clone_size: .
v_call: TRBV30
d_call: .
cdr3_nt: TGTGCCTGGACCGGGACGGCGAGGACCGAGCAGTACTTC
cdr3_aa: CAWTGTARTEQYF

j_call: TRBJ2-7
clone_size: .
v_call: TRBV10-1
d_call: .
cdr3_nt: TGCGCCAGCAGTGAAAACGCGATCTACGAGCAGTACTTC
cdr3_aa: CASSENAIYEQYF

j_call: TRBJ2-1
clone_size: .
v_call: TRBV5-1
d_call: TRBD2
cdr3_nt: TGCGCCAGCAGCTTGCCTGGACTAGCGGGAAGCTATGAGCAGTTCTTC
cdr3_aa: CASSLPGLAGSYEQFF

j_call: TRBJ2-1
clone_size: .
v_call: TRBV9
d_call: .
cdr3_nt: TGTGCCAGCAGCGTAGAGGGTTTTGGTGAGCAGTTCTTC
cdr3_aa: CASSVEGFGEQFF

j_call: TRBJ1-2
clone_size: .
v_call: TRBV18
d_call: .
cdr3_nt: TGTGCCAGCTCACCACCTGCGGGCGGCTATGGCTACACCTTC
cdr3_aa: CASSPPAGGYGYTF

j_call: TRBJ2-3
clone_size: .
v_call: TRBV19
d_call: .
cdr3_nt: TGTGCCAGTAGTATAGAGGGGCCAGATACGCAGTATTTT
cdr3_aa: CASSIEGPDTQYF

j_call: TRBJ1-2
clone_size: .
v_call: TRBV5-4
d_call: .
cdr3_nt: TGTGCCAGCAGCTTGGTCGGGGGCAAGGGCTACACCTTC
cdr3_aa: CASSLVGGKGYTF

j_call: TRBJ1-3
clone_size: .
v_call: TRBV5-1
d_call: .
cdr3_nt: TGCGCCAGCAGCCCAAAGGCGGGGTCTGGAAACACCATATATTTT
cdr3_aa: CASSPKAGSGNTIYF

j_call: TRBJ1-1
clone_size: .
v_call: TRBV5-6
d_call: TRBD1
cdr3_nt: TGTGCCAGCAGCCCCCCGACAGGGGGCGGAGCTTTCTTT
cdr3_aa: CASSPPTGGGAFF

j_call: TRBJ2-1
clone_size: .
v_call: TRBV6-1
d_call: TRBD2
cdr3_nt: TGTGCCAGCAGGTTGCTAGCGGGGGACAATGAGCAGTTCTTC
cdr3_aa: CASRLLAGDNEQFF

j_call: TRBJ2-2
clone_size: .
v_call: TRBV11-2
d_call: TRBD1
cdr3_nt: TGTGCCAGCAGCGTCAGGGGGTACGACACCGGGGAGCTGTTTTTT
cdr3_aa: CASSVRGYDTGELFF

j_call: TRBJ2-6
clone_size: once
v_call: TRBV4-2
d_call: .
cdr3_nt: TGTGCCAGCAGCCAGGATGGGGGACGGACCTCTGGGGCCAACGTCCTGACTTTC
cdr3_aa: CASSQDGGRTSGANVLTF

j_call: TRBJ2-7
clone_size: .
v_call: TRBV21-1
d_call: .
cdr3_nt: TGTGCCAGCAGCTCAAAATTCTCATGGACAATTAACTACGAGCAGTACTTC
cdr3_aa: CASSSKFSWTINYEQYF

j_call: TRBJ2-1
clone_size: .
v_call: TRBV29-1
d_call: TRBD2
cdr3_nt: TGCAGCGTTGAAGTTCTAGCGGGAGGGAGGGTCTTC
cdr3_aa: CSVEVLAGGRVF

j_call: TRBJ2-3
clone_size: .
v_call: TRBV5-8
d_call: .
cdr3_nt: TGTGCCAGCAGCTCCCGACGGACAGATACGCAGTATTTT
cdr3_aa: CASSSRRTDTQYF

j_call: TRBJ2-7
clone_size: .
v_call: TRBV5-4
d_call: TRBD2
cdr3_nt: TGTGCCAGCAGCTCGGGGGGACTCGGCCCAGCCGAGCAGTACTTC
cdr3_aa: CASSSGGLGPAEQYF